Here is one TCR beta chain with its context. This entry is derived from a study of control samples from healthy donors and cancer patients. This table comes from immunoSEQ multiplex PCR, and its TCRdb copy is limited to in-frame clones, with some not included. The sample records 150,000 to 200,000 clones, around 88% being singletons. In germline, CDR1 is MDHEN, CDR2 SYDVKM. The CDR3 runs 16 residues. V lost 5 bases and J 0 bases, leaving 11 bases between the germline ends. The sequence was collected from a man between 18 and 29 years old in good health. Sequenced input: blood. This rearrangement joins TRBV28 to TRBJ1-6; D is unclear. The CDR3 DNA is TGTGCCAGCAGTCCGCAAGGCAGCTCCTATAATTCACCCCTCCACTTT. Its translation: CASSPQGSSYNSPLHF.